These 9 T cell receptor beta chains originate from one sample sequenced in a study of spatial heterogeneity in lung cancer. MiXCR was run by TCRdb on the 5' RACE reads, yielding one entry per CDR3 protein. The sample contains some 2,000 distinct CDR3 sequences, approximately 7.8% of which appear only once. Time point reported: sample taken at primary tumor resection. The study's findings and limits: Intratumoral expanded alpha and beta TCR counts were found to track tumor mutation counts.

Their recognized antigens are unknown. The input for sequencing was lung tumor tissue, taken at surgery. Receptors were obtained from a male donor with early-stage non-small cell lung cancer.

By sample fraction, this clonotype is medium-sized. CDR3 region: CASSGESKNIQYF. CDR3 coding DNA: TGTGCCAGTAGTGGGGAGTCTAAAAACATTCAGTACTTC. This chain uses TRBV19 with TRBJ2-4; D is perhaps TRBD2 (5 bases). Germline assignment: CDR1 LNHDA and CDR2 SQIVND (reference sequence). Trimming removed 5 bases at V and 4 bases at J, with 9 bases between. This CDR3 comprises 13 residues.

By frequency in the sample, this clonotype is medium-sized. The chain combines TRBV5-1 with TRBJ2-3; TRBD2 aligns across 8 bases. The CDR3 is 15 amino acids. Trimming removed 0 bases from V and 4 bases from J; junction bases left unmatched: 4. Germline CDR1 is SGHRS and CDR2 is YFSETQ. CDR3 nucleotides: TGCGCCAGCAGCTTGGAAGGACTAGCTTCAGATACGCAGTATTTT. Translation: CASSLEGLASDTQYF.

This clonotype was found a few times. CDR3 in DNA: TGTGCCAGTAGTATAGGACAGAACTACGAGCAGTACTTC. Amino acid sequence: CASSIGQNYEQYF. The chain has TRBV19 and TRBJ2-7, with D possibly being TRBD1 (5 bases). CDR3 size: 13 residues. In germline, CDR1 is LNHDA, CDR2 SQIVND (reference sequence). Trimming removed 1 base at V and 3 bases at J, with 7 bases between. Using reference TRBV19 and TRBJ2-7 for the parts outside the CDR3, the full variable domain is DGGITQSPKYLFRKEGQNVTLSCEQNLNHDAMYWYRQDPGQGLRLIYYSQIVNDFQKGDIAEGYSVSREKKESFPLTVTSAQKNPTAFYLCASSIGQNYEQYFGPGTRLTVT.

This chain's CDR3 is CASSLSSYGGVNTQYF. The CDR3 nucleotides read TGTGCCAGCAGTTTATCGTCATACGGGGGAGTTAATACGCAGTATTTT. This chain connects TRBV27 to TRBJ2-3; tentative D call: TRBD2 (6 bases). The CDR3 is 16 residues long. Trimming stripped 0 bases from V and 7 bases from J, with 17 bases between. In germline, CDR1 is MNHEY, CDR2 SMNVEV (reference sequence).

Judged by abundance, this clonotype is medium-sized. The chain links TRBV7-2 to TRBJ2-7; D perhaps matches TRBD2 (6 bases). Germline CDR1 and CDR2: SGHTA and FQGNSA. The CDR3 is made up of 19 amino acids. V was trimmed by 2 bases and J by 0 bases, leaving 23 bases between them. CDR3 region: CASSLFGWSGRRSSYEQYF. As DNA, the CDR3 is TGTGCCAGCAGCTTATTTGGCTGGAGCGGGCGGAGGAGCTCCTACGAGCAGTACTTC.

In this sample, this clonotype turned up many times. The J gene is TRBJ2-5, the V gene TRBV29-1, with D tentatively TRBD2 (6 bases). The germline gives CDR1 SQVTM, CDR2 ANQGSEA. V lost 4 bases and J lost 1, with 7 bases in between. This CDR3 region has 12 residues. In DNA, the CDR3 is TGCAGCGTTGGGCGGGGCCAAGAGACCCAGTACTTC. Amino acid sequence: CSVGRGQETQYF. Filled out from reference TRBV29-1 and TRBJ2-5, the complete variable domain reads SAVISQKPSRDICQRGTSLTIQCQVDSQVTMMFWYRQQPGQSLTLIATANQGSEATYESGFVIDKFPISRPNLTFSTLTVSNMSPEDSSIYLCSVGRGQETQYFGPGTRLLVL.

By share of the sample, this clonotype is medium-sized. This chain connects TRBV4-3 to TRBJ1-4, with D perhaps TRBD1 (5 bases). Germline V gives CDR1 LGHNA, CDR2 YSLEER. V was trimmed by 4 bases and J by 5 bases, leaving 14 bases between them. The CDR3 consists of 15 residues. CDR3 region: CASSPGGVINEKLFF. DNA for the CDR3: TGCGCCAGCAGCCCGGGGGGGGTTATCAATGAAAAACTGTTTTTT.

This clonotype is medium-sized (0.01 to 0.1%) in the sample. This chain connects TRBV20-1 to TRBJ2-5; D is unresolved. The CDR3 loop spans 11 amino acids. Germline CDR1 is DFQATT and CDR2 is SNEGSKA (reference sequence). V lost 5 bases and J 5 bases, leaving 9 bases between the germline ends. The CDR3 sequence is CSAGGWETQYF. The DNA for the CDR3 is TGCAGTGCTGGCGGATGGGAGACCCAGTACTTC.

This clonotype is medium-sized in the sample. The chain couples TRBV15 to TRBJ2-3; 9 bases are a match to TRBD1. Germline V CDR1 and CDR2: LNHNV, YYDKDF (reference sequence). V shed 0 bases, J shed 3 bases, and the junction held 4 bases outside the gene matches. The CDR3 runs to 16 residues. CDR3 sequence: CATSREGQGRTDTQYF. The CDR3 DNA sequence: TGTGCCACCAGCAGAGAGGGACAGGGTAGGACAGATACGCAGTATTTT.